A selection of T cell receptor beta chains follows, all from one sample in a study of blood T cell repertoires in COVID-19. Sequenced by immunoSEQ multiplex PCR; TCRdb stores in-frame clones only, minus some. This sample has more than 85,000 clones, with approximately 81% found just once. Sequenced material: peripheral blood. Source of these receptors: an elderly man with acute or convalescent COVID-19. Both conserved end residues are part of each CDR3. The D gene is left open where the match is weak. Clone size is stated in some rows and not others, as once, few, many or a class when expanded.

TRBJ2-1,TRBD2,TRBV2,few,TGTGCCACCGCGGGACTAGCCCTATACAATGAGCAGTTCTTC,CATAGLALYNEQFF
TRBJ2-7,-,TRBV2,-,TGTGCCAGCAGTGGGGGGGTAAGGTACGAGCAGTACTTC,CASSGGVRYEQYF
TRBJ1-2,-,TRBV7-2,-,TGTGCCAGCAGCTTAGACAGGCTAAACTATGGCTACACCTTC,CASSLDRLNYGYTF
TRBJ2-2,TRBD2,TRBV5-1,-,TGCGCCAGCAGCTTGGGGCGGGGGTCGAACACCGGGGAGCTGTTTTTT,CASSLGRGSNTGELFF
TRBJ1-3,-,TRBV4-1,-,TGCGCCAGCAGCCAAGATCAGGCCAGAACTGGAAACACCATATATTTT,CASSQDQARTGNTIYF
TRBJ1-5,TRBD1,TRBV6-2/TRBV6-3,few,TGTGCCAGCAGTTTGACAGGGGTCAATCAGCCCCAGCATTTT,CASSLTGVNQPQHF
TRBJ2-2,-,TRBV7-2,-,TGTGCCAGCAGCTTACGACCTGTCGGGGTTAGCGGGGAGCTGTTTTTT,CASSLRPVGVSGELFF
TRBJ1-5,-,TRBV27,-,TGTGCCAGCAGTTTACGGGAGAATCAGCCCCAGCATTTT,CASSLRENQPQHF
TRBJ1-5,TRBD1,TRBV5-5,-,TGTGCCAGCAGCTCTGGAACAGGGGGCAAGGGACAGCCCCAGCATTTT,CASSSGTGGKGQPQHF
TRBJ1-6,-,TRBV7-2,once,TGTGCCAGCAGCCCCGGACAGCCAAATTCACCCCTCCACTTT,CASSPGQPNSPLHF
TRBJ1-2,-,TRBV9,-,TGTGCCAGCAGCGTCGAGGGGAGGGATGGCTACACCTTC,CASSVEGRDGYTF
TRBJ2-7,-,TRBV12-5,-,TGTGCTAGTGGTTCCCCGACCGGGACCGGGAGCTACGAGCAGTACTTC,CASGSPTGTGSYEQYF
TRBJ2-3,TRBD1,TRBV7-9,-,TGTGCCAGCAGCTTAGCTCGAAGTACAGGGGGGAAGACAGATACGCAGTATTTT,CASSLARSTGGKTDTQYF
TRBJ1-6,TRBD1,TRBV5-1,-,TGCGCCAGCAGCTCAGACCGGGACAGGGGTAATTCACCCCTCCACTTT,CASSSDRDRGNSPLHF
TRBJ1-1,-,TRBV28,-,TGTGCCAGCAGTTTAGGGGCCGCTCGAGTCGCTGAAGCTTTCTTT,CASSLGAARVAEAFF
TRBJ1-6,-,TRBV6-5,-,TGTGCCAGCAGGAGGACTGTCGGGGGGTCACCCCTCCACTTT,CASRRTVGGSPLHF
TRBJ2-1,TRBD2,TRBV6-5,few,TGTGCCAGCAGCCCCACTAGCGGGAGGGCCGGTGAGCAGTTCTTC,CASSPTSGRAGEQFF
TRBJ2-1,TRBD2,TRBV7-3,-,TGTGCCAGCAGCTTAAGCGGGGGGCTAGCGGGCTACAATGAGCAGTTCTTC,CASSLSGGLAGYNEQFF
TRBJ1-4,-,TRBV19,-,TGTGCCAGCCGACTGAGGACTAATGAAAAACTGTTTTTT,CASRLRTNEKLFF
TRBJ2-3,TRBD2,TRBV7-3,few,TGTGCCAGCAGCGCAACTAGCGGGAGTAGTACGCAGTATTTT,CASSATSGSSTQYF
TRBJ1-1,TRBD1,TRBV29-1,-,TGCAGCGTCGTCCCGGGACAGGGGTCTGAAGCTTTCTTT,CSVVPGQGSEAFF
TRBJ2-5,TRBD1,TRBV10-3,once,TGTGCCATCAGTCCAGGGGGAAAAGAGACCCAGTACTTC,CAISPGGKETQYF
TRBJ1-4,-,TRBV9,once,TGTGCCAGCAGCGTAGAAGGCAGGATTAATGAAAAACTGTTTTTT,CASSVEGRINEKLFF
TRBJ1-1,-,TRBV11-2,-,TGTGCCAGCAGCTCAGGACAGAACCACTTT,CASSSGQNHF
TRBJ1-2,TRBD1,TRBV6-5,-,TGTGCCAGCAGCCCCGGACAGGGGATAGGGGTTCGCTACACCTTC,CASSPGQGIGVRYTF
TRBJ1-4,TRBD1,TRBV11-2,few,TGTGCCAGCAGCAATCAGGGGGCGACTAATGAAAAACTGTTTTTT,CASSNQGATNEKLFF